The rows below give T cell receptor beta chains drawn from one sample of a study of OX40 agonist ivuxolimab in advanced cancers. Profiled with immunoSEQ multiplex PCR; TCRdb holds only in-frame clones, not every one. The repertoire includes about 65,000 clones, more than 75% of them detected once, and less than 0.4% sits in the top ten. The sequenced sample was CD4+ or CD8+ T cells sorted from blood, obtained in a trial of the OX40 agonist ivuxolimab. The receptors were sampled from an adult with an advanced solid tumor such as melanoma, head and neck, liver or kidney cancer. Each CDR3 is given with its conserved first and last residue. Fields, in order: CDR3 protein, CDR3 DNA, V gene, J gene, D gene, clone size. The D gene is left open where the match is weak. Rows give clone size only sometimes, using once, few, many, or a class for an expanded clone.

CDR3 protein: CASSYSGQDGYTF
CDR3 DNA: TGTGCCAGCAGTTACTCGGGCCAGGATGGCTACACCTTC
V gene: TRBV6-5
J gene: TRBJ1-2
D gene: NA
clone size: NA

CDR3 protein: CASSSALRQNTEAFF
CDR3 DNA: TGTGCCAGCAGCTCAGCTCTGCGACAGAACACTGAAGCTTTCTTT
V gene: TRBV11-2
J gene: TRBJ1-1
D gene: NA
clone size: NA

CDR3 protein: CASSFRLAGGTDTQYF
CDR3 DNA: TGCGCCAGCAGCTTTCGACTAGCGGGGGGCACAGATACGCAGTATTTT
V gene: TRBV5-1
J gene: TRBJ2-3
D gene: TRBD2
clone size: NA

CDR3 protein: CASRTRGAGYTEAFF
CDR3 DNA: TGTGCCAGCAGGACCAGGGGGGCGGGGTACACTGAAGCTTTCTTT
V gene: TRBV6-5
J gene: TRBJ1-1
D gene: TRBD1
clone size: NA

CDR3 protein: CATSRDGGTETQYF
CDR3 DNA: TGTGCCACCAGCAGAGATGGGGGGACCGAGACCCAGTACTTC
V gene: TRBV15
J gene: TRBJ2-5
D gene: NA
clone size: NA

CDR3 protein: CASSLVGGAVETQYF
CDR3 DNA: TGCGCCAGCAGCTTGGTGGGTGGCGCAGTGGAGACCCAGTACTTC
V gene: TRBV5-1
J gene: TRBJ2-5
D gene: NA
clone size: NA

CDR3 protein: CASRGTGGSYEQYF
CDR3 DNA: TGTGCCAGCAGGGGGACAGGGGGATCCTACGAGCAGTACTTC
V gene: TRBV27
J gene: TRBJ2-7
D gene: TRBD1
clone size: NA

CDR3 protein: CASSLGLAANQETQYF
CDR3 DNA: TGCGCCAGCAGCTTGGGACTAGCGGCTAACCAAGAGACCCAGTACTTC
V gene: TRBV5-1
J gene: TRBJ2-5
D gene: TRBD2
clone size: NA

CDR3 protein: CASSLSGVANEKLFF
CDR3 DNA: TGCGCCAGCAGCTTATCAGGGGTGGCTAATGAAAAACTGTTTTTT
V gene: TRBV5-1
J gene: TRBJ1-4
D gene: NA
clone size: NA

CDR3 protein: CASSQSSGGGETQYF
CDR3 DNA: TGTGCCAGCAGCCAGTCCAGCGGGGGGGGTGAGACCCAGTACTTC
V gene: TRBV4-2
J gene: TRBJ2-5
D gene: TRBD2
clone size: NA

CDR3 protein: CASRPTTSSNQPQHF
CDR3 DNA: TGTGCCAGCAGGCCAACTACTTCCAGCAATCAGCCCCAGCATTTT
V gene: TRBV2
J gene: TRBJ1-5
D gene: NA
clone size: NA

CDR3 protein: CASSLPSGGAGAKNIQYF
CDR3 DNA: TGTGCCAGCAGCTTACCTAGCGGGGGGGCCGGGGCCAAAAACATTCAGTACTTC
V gene: TRBV7-8
J gene: TRBJ2-4
D gene: TRBD2
clone size: NA

CDR3 protein: CASSPLAWGRGGEKLFF
CDR3 DNA: TGTGCCAGCTCACCGCTAGCTTGGGGCAGGGGCGGCGAAAAACTGTTTTTT
V gene: TRBV18
J gene: TRBJ1-4
D gene: NA
clone size: once

CDR3 protein: CASSLGQVGQPQHF
CDR3 DNA: TGTGCCAGCAGCTTAGGTCAGGTGGGGCAGCCCCAGCATTTT
V gene: TRBV11-2
J gene: TRBJ1-5
D gene: NA
clone size: NA

CDR3 protein: CASSGQGSSYNSPLHF
CDR3 DNA: TGTGCCAGCAGCGGACAGGGGAGCTCCTATAATTCACCCCTCCACTTT
V gene: TRBV5-4
J gene: TRBJ1-6
D gene: TRBD1
clone size: NA

CDR3 protein: CASSLEGGSYGYTF
CDR3 DNA: TGTGCCAGCAGCTTGGAAGGGGGCAGCTATGGCTACACCTTC
V gene: TRBV5-6
J gene: TRBJ1-2
D gene: TRBD1
clone size: NA

CDR3 protein: CASSFSRARGEQFF
CDR3 DNA: TGTGCCAGCAGCTTTAGCAGGGCCCGGGGTGAGCAGTTCTTC
V gene: TRBV7-2
J gene: TRBJ2-1
D gene: NA
clone size: NA

CDR3 protein: CASSTRQGAKASPLHF
CDR3 DNA: TGTGCCAGTAGTACCCGACAGGGGGCGAAGGCTTCACCCCTCCACTTT
V gene: TRBV19
J gene: TRBJ1-6
D gene: TRBD1
clone size: NA

CDR3 protein: CASSHREGTYGYTF
CDR3 DNA: TGTGCCAGCAGTCACAGGGAGGGTACCTATGGCTACACCTTC
V gene: TRBV2
J gene: TRBJ1-2
D gene: NA
clone size: NA

CDR3 protein: CASSLEAGLAVKTQYF
CDR3 DNA: TGCGCCAGCAGCTTGGAAGCCGGGCTAGCTGTGAAGACCCAGTACTTC
V gene: TRBV5-1
J gene: TRBJ2-5
D gene: NA
clone size: NA

CDR3 protein: CASSSGTSGFSYEQYF
CDR3 DNA: TGTGCCAGCAGCTCTGGGACTAGCGGGTTTTCCTACGAGCAGTACTTC
V gene: TRBV5-8
J gene: TRBJ2-7
D gene: TRBD2
clone size: NA

CDR3 protein: CASSGTGRTLGFF
CDR3 DNA: TGTGCCAGCTCCGGGACAGGGCGTACACTGGGCTTCTTT
V gene: TRBV19
J gene: TRBJ1-1
D gene: TRBD1
clone size: NA

CDR3 protein: CASTSRGATDTQYF
CDR3 DNA: TGTGCCAGCACCTCCCGGGGGGCCACAGATACGCAGTATTTT
V gene: TRBV6-5
J gene: TRBJ2-3
D gene: NA
clone size: NA

CDR3 protein: CASSQATGFYGYTF
CDR3 DNA: TGTGCCAGCAGCCAAGCAACAGGATTCTATGGCTACACCTTC
V gene: TRBV14
J gene: TRBJ1-2
D gene: NA
clone size: NA

CDR3 protein: CASSDRGRTEAFF
CDR3 DNA: TGTGCCAGCAGTGACAGGGGGAGGACTGAAGCTTTCTTT
V gene: TRBV6-4
J gene: TRBJ1-1
D gene: NA
clone size: NA

CDR3 protein: CASSPRGRYGAEAFF
CDR3 DNA: TGTGCCAGCAGCCCGAGAGGACGGTACGGGGCTGAAGCTTTCTTT
V gene: TRBV11-2
J gene: TRBJ1-1
D gene: NA
clone size: NA

CDR3 protein: CASSIDGPGAIHNEQFF
CDR3 DNA: TGTGCCAGTAGTATAGATGGGCCAGGGGCAATTCACAATGAGCAGTTCTTC
V gene: TRBV19
J gene: TRBJ2-1
D gene: NA
clone size: NA

CDR3 protein: CASSQVFGQGNIGELFF
CDR3 DNA: TGTGCCAGCAGCCAAGTATTCGGACAGGGAAATATCGGGGAGCTGTTTTTT
V gene: TRBV4-2
J gene: TRBJ2-2
D gene: TRBD1
clone size: few

CDR3 protein: CASSQDNRTRSSYNEQFF
CDR3 DNA: TGCGCCAGCAGCCAAGACAATAGAACCCGGAGCTCCTACAATGAGCAGTTCTTC
V gene: TRBV4-1
J gene: TRBJ2-1
D gene: NA
clone size: NA

CDR3 protein: CASSLTSGGYNEQFF
CDR3 DNA: TGCGCCAGCAGCTTAACTAGCGGGGGATACAATGAGCAGTTCTTC
V gene: TRBV5-1
J gene: TRBJ2-1
D gene: TRBD2
clone size: NA

CDR3 protein: CAIGTTDTEAFF
CDR3 DNA: TGTGCCATCGGAACGACAGACACTGAAGCTTTCTTT
V gene: TRBV10-3
J gene: TRBJ1-1
D gene: NA
clone size: few

CDR3 protein: CASTRTSTNEKLFF
CDR3 DNA: TGTGCCAGCACCCGGACATCAACTAATGAAAAACTGTTTTTT
V gene: TRBV11-2
J gene: TRBJ1-4
D gene: NA
clone size: NA

CDR3 protein: CASSQLGSGELFF
CDR3 DNA: TGCGCCAGCAGCCAGCTGGGGAGCGGGGAGCTGTTTTTT
V gene: TRBV4-3
J gene: TRBJ2-2
D gene: NA
clone size: NA

CDR3 protein: CASSVGISNGETQYF
CDR3 DNA: TGTGCCAGCAGCGTAGGAATTAGCAACGGGGAGACCCAGTACTTC
V gene: TRBV9
J gene: TRBJ2-5
D gene: NA
clone size: NA

CDR3 protein: CSTHRGRRTDTQYF
CDR3 DNA: TGCAGCACACACAGGGGGCGACGCACAGATACGCAGTATTTT
V gene: TRBV29-1
J gene: TRBJ2-3
D gene: TRBD1
clone size: once

CDR3 protein: CASSPLEQYF
CDR3 DNA: TGTGCCAGCAGCCCCCTGGAGCAGTACTTC
V gene: TRBV5-6
J gene: TRBJ2-7
D gene: NA
clone size: NA

CDR3 protein: CASSSAGGRETQYF
CDR3 DNA: TGTGCCAGCAGCTCAGCCGGGGGCAGGGAGACCCAGTACTTC
V gene: TRBV11-2
J gene: TRBJ2-5
D gene: NA
clone size: NA

CDR3 protein: CASSSPGPTEAFF
CDR3 DNA: TGTGCCAGCAGCTCCCCAGGGCCCACTGAAGCTTTCTTT
V gene: TRBV11-3
J gene: TRBJ1-1
D gene: NA
clone size: NA

CDR3 protein: CASSLGQEKNYGYTF
CDR3 DNA: TGTGCCAGCAGCTTGGGCCAGGAGAAGAACTATGGCTACACCTTC
V gene: TRBV7-9
J gene: TRBJ1-2
D gene: NA
clone size: NA

CDR3 protein: CASSSGTPPNEKLFF
CDR3 DNA: TGTGCCAGCAGCTCCGGGACTCCACCTAATGAAAAACTGTTTTTT
V gene: TRBV7-2
J gene: TRBJ1-4
D gene: NA
clone size: NA

CDR3 protein: CASSVGTGSLGYTF
CDR3 DNA: TGTGCCAGCAGCGTAGGGACAGGGAGCCTTGGTTACACCTTC
V gene: TRBV5-5
J gene: TRBJ1-2
D gene: TRBD1
clone size: NA

CDR3 protein: CASSRPGPQSGGSNTGELFF
CDR3 DNA: TGTGCCAGTAGTAGGCCCGGCCCGCAAAGCGGGGGGTCGAACACCGGGGAGCTGTTTTTT
V gene: TRBV19
J gene: TRBJ2-2
D gene: TRBD2
clone size: NA

CDR3 protein: CASSLAVTGDGYTF
CDR3 DNA: TGCGCCAGCAGCTTGGCGGTGACAGGGGACGGCTACACCTTC
V gene: TRBV5-1
J gene: TRBJ1-2
D gene: TRBD1
clone size: NA

CDR3 protein: CATTRGGPNTGELFF
CDR3 DNA: TGCGCCACCACTCGCGGGGGGCCGAACACCGGGGAGCTGTTTTTT
V gene: TRBV5-1
J gene: TRBJ2-2
D gene: TRBD2
clone size: NA

CDR3 protein: CASSPSLQETQYF
CDR3 DNA: TGCGCCAGCAGCCCAAGCCTCCAAGAGACCCAGTACTTC
V gene: TRBV5-1
J gene: TRBJ2-5
D gene: NA
clone size: NA

CDR3 protein: CASNRTGDQPQHF
CDR3 DNA: TGTGCCAGCAACCGGACAGGGGATCAGCCCCAGCATTTT
V gene: TRBV5-6
J gene: TRBJ1-5
D gene: TRBD1
clone size: NA

CDR3 protein: CASSGGRSANEKLFF
CDR3 DNA: TGCGCCAGCAGCGGCGGCAGGTCGGCTAATGAAAAACTGTTTTTT
V gene: TRBV5-1
J gene: TRBJ1-4
D gene: NA
clone size: NA

CDR3 protein: CASSPQGTEDGHSYEQYF
CDR3 DNA: TGTGCCAGCAGCCCCCAGGGGACAGAGGACGGTCACTCCTACGAGCAGTACTTC
V gene: TRBV9
J gene: TRBJ2-7
D gene: TRBD1
clone size: once

CDR3 protein: CASSLNRGSTDTQYF
CDR3 DNA: TGTGCCAGCAGCTTGAATCGGGGGAGCACAGATACGCAGTATTTT
V gene: TRBV7-9
J gene: TRBJ2-3
D gene: NA
clone size: NA

CDR3 protein: CASSLAGTSQETQYF
CDR3 DNA: TGTGCCAGCAGCCTCGCCGGGACATCCCAAGAGACCCAGTACTTC
V gene: TRBV14
J gene: TRBJ2-5
D gene: NA
clone size: NA

CDR3 protein: CAISDNPGTQYF
CDR3 DNA: TGTGCCATCAGTGATAACCCGGGGACCCAGTACTTC
V gene: TRBV10-3
J gene: TRBJ2-5
D gene: NA
clone size: NA

CDR3 protein: CASSLAVADTQYF
CDR3 DNA: TGTGCCAGCAGCTTAGCGGTGGCAGATACGCAGTATTTT
V gene: TRBV7-6
J gene: TRBJ2-3
D gene: NA
clone size: NA

CDR3 protein: CASSNFHGGTEAFF
CDR3 DNA: TGTGCCAGTAGTAACTTTCACGGGGGAACTGAAGCTTTCTTT
V gene: TRBV19
J gene: TRBJ1-1
D gene: NA
clone size: NA

CDR3 protein: CASGLRAGGELFF
CDR3 DNA: TGTGCTAGTGGTTTGAGGGCGGGGGGGGAGCTGTTTTTT
V gene: TRBV12-5
J gene: TRBJ2-2
D gene: NA
clone size: NA

CDR3 protein: CASIQGGPKAEAFF
CDR3 DNA: TGTGCCAGCATTCAAGGGGGGCCCAAGGCTGAAGCTTTCTTT
V gene: TRBV6-1
J gene: TRBJ1-1
D gene: NA
clone size: NA

CDR3 protein: CASSDGPAGTEAFF
CDR3 DNA: TGTGCCAGCAGCGACGGGCCGGCAGGCACTGAAGCTTTCTTT
V gene: TRBV6-4
J gene: TRBJ1-1
D gene: NA
clone size: NA

CDR3 protein: CAISESSHEQYF
CDR3 DNA: TGTGCCATCAGTGAGTCATCCCACGAGCAGTACTTC
V gene: TRBV10-3
J gene: TRBJ2-7
D gene: NA
clone size: once

CDR3 protein: CASSGGQKRNTIYF
CDR3 DNA: TGTGCCAGCAGTGGGGGACAGAAAAGAAACACCATATATTTT
V gene: TRBV6-1
J gene: TRBJ1-3
D gene: TRBD1
clone size: NA

CDR3 protein: CASSPRAGASNQPQHF
CDR3 DNA: TGTGCCAGCAGCCCTAGGGCGGGGGCCTCCAATCAGCCCCAGCATTTT
V gene: TRBV11-3
J gene: TRBJ1-5
D gene: NA
clone size: NA